This T cell receptor beta chain was captured by sequencing in a study of technical replicates of blood from a few donors. J lost 5 bases, V lost 6 bases, and 6 bases had no gene match. There are 14 residues in the CDR3. The germline V gene encodes CDR1 KGHSH and CDR2 LQKENI. The data were produced by immunoSEQ multiplex PCR, yet TCRdb's version contains in-frame clones alone and is incomplete. This sample has under 90,000 clones, with about 98% found just once. Sequenced input: T cells isolated from PBMCs. The J gene is TRBJ2-7, the V gene TRBV18, with TRBD2 matching over 11 bases. The source of this sequence is a human donor in good health. The CDR3 region is CASSGLSGRDEQYF. In DNA, the CDR3 is TGTGCCAGCTCTGGCCTTAGCGGGAGGGACGAGCAGTACTTC.